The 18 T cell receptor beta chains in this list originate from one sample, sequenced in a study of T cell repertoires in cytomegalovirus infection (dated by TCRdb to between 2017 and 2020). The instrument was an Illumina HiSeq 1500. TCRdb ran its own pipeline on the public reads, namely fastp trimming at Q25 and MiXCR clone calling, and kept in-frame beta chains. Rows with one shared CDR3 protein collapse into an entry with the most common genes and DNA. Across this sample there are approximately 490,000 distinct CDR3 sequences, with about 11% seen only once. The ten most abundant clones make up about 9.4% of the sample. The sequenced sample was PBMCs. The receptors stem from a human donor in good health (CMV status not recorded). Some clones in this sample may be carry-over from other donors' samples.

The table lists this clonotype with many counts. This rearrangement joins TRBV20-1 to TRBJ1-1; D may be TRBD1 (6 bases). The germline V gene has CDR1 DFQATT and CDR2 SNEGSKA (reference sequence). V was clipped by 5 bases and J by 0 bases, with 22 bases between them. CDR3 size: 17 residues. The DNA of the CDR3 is TGCAGTGCTTCTAACCGCCCTCCGGGACACCTGAACACTGAAGCTTTCTTT. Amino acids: CSASNRPPGHLNTEAFF.

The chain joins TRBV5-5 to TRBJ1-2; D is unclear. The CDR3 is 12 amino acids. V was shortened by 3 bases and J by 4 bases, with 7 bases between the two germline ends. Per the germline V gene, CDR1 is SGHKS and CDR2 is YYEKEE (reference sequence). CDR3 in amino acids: CASSSDVYGYTF. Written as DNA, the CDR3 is TGTGCCAGCAGCTCGGACGTCTATGGCTACACCTTC.

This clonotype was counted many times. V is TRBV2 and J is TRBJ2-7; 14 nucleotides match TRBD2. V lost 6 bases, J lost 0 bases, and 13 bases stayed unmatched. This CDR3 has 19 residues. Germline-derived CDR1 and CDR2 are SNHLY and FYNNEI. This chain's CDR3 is CASRDPPPGLAGVSYEQYF. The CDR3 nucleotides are TGTGCCAGCAGGGATCCCCCTCCGGGACTAGCGGGAGTCTCCTACGAGCAGTACTTC.

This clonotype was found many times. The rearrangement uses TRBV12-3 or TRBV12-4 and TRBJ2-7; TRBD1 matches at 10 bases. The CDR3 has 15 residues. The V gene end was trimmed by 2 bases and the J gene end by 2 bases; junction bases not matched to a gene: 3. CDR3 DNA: TGTGCCAGCAGTTTAAAGACAGGGGGCCCCTACGAGCAGTACTTC. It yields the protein CASSLKTGGPYEQYF.

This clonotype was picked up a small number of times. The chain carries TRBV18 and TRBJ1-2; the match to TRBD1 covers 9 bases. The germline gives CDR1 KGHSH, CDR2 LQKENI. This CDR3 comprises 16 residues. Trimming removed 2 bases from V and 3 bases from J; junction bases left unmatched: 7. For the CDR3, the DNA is TGTGCCAGCTCACCAGCTACAGGGGGCGCGTACTATGGCTACACCTTC. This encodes CASSPATGGAYYGYTF.

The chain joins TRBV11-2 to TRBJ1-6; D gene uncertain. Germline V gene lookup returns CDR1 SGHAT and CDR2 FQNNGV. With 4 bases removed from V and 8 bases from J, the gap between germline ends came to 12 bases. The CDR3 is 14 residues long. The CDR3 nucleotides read TGTGCCAGCAGCTCCAGAAGGCAAGATTCACCCCTCCACTTT. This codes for CASSSRRQDSPLHF. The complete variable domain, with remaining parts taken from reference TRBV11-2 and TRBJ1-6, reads EAGVAQSPRYKIIEKRQSVAFWCNPISGHATLYWYQQILGQGPKLLIQFQNNGVVDDSQLPKDRFSAERLKGVDSTLKIQPAKLEDSAVYLCASSSRRQDSPLHFGNGTRLTVT.

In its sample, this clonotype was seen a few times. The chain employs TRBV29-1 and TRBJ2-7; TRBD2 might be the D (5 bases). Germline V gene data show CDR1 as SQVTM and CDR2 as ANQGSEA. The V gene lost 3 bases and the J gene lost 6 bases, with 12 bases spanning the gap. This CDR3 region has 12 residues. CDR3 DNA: TGCAGCGTTGATCGTAGCGTCGGCGAGCAGTACTTC. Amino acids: CSVDRSVGEQYF.

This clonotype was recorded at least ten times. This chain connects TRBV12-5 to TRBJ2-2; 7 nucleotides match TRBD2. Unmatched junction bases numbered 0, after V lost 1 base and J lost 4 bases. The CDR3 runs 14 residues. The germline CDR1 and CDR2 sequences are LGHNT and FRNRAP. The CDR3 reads CASGLAGGTGELFF. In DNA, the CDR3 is TGTGCTAGTGGTTTGGCGGGAGGCACCGGGGAGCTGTTTTTT.

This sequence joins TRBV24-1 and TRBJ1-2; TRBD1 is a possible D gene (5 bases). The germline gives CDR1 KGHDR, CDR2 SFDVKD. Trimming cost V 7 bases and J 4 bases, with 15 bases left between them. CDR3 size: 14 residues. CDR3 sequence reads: CATRASGGGYGYTF. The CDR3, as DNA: TGTGCCACCAGAGCTTCGGGGGGAGGCTATGGCTACACCTTC.

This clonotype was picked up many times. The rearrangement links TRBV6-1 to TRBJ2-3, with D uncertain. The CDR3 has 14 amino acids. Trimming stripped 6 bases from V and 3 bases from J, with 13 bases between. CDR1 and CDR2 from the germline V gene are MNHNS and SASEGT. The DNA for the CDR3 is TGTGCCAGCAGCCCGGAAGGTGGTACAGATACGCAGTATTTT. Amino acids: CASSPEGGTDTQYF.

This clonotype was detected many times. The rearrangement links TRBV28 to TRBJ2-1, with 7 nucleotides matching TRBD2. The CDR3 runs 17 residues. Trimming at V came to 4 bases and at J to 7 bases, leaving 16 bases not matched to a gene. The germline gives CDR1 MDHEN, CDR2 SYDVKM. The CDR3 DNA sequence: TGTGCCAGCAGTTCTCCCAGTGAACTAGCGCCCTTGAATGAGCAGTTCTTC. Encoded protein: CASSSPSELAPLNEQFF.

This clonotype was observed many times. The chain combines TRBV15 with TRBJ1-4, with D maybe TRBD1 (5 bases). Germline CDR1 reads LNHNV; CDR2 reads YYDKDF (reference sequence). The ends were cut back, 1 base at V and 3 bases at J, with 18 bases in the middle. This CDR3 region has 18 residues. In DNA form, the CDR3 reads TGTGCCACCAGCAGAGGTTCGGTAGCTTCGGGGGCTAATGAAAAACTGTTTTTT. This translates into CATSRGSVASGANEKLFF.

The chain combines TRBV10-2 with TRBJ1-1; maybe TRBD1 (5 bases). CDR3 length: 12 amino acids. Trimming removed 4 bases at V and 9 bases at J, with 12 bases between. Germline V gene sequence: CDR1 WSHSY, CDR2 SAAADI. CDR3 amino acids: CASSGVGTQAFF. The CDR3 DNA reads TGCGCCAGCAGTGGGGTCGGGACCCAAGCTTTCTTT.

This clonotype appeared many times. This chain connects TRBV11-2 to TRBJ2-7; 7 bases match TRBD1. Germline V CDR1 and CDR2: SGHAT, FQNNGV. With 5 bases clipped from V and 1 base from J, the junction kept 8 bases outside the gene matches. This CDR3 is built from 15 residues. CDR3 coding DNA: TGTGCCAGCAGCGATACACAGGGGAATTCCTACGAGCAGTACTTC. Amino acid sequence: CASSDTQGNSYEQYF.

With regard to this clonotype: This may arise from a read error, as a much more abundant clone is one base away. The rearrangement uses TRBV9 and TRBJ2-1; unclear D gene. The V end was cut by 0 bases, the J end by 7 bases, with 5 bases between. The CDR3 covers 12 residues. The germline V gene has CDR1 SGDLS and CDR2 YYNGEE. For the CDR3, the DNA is TGTGCCAGCAGCGTAGTGGAGAATGAGCAGTTCTTC. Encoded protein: CASSVVENEQFF.

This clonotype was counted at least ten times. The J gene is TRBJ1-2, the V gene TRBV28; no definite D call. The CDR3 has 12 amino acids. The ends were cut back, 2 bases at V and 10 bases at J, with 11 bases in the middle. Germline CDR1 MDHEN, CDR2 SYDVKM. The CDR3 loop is CASSLRRQNYTF. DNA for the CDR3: TGTGCCAGCAGTTTACGGCGTCAGAACTACACCTTC.

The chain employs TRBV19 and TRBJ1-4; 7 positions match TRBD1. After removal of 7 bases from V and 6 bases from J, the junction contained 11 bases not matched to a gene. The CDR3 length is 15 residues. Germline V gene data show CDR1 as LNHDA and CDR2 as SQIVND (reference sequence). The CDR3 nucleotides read TGTGCCAGTACCCCCAACAGGGGTCGGGATGAAAAACTGTTTTTT. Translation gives CASTPNRGRDEKLFF.

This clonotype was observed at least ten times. The CDR3 sequence is CASSSGLAGTPQYF. The CDR3, as DNA: TGTGCCAGCAGCTCGGGACTAGCAGGGACCCCCCAGTACTTC. The chain carries TRBV7-3 and TRBJ2-5, with 9 positions matching TRBD2. This CDR3 region has 14 residues. The germline gives CDR1 SGHTA, CDR2 FQGTGA. Trimming cost V 4 bases and J 9 bases; bases outside gene matches: 9.